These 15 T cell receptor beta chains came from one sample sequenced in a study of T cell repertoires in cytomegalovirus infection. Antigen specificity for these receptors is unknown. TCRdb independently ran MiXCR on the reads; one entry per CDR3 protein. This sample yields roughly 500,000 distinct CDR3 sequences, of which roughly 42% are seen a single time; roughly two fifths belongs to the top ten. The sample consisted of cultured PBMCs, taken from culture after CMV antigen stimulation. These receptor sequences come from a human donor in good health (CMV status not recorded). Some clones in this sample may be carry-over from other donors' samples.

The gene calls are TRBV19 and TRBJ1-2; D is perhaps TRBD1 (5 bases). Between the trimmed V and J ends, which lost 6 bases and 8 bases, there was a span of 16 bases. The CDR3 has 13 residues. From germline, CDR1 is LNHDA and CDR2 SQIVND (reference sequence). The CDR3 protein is CASSIRGEFGYTF. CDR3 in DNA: TGTGCCAGTAGCATTAGGGGAGAGTTCGGCTACACCTTC.

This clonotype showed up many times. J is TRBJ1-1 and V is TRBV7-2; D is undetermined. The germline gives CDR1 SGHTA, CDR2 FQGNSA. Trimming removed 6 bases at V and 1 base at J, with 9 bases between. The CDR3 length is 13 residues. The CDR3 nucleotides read TGTGCCAGCAGAGGCCCAGGGAACACTGAAGCTTTCTTT. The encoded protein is CASRGPGNTEAFF.

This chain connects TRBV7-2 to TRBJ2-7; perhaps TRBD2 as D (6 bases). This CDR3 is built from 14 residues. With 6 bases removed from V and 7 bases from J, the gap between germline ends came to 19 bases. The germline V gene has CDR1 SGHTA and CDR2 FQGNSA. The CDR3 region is CASSRRGGVGEQYF. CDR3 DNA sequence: TGTGCCAGCAGTCGGAGGGGCGGGGTGGGAGAGCAGTACTTC.

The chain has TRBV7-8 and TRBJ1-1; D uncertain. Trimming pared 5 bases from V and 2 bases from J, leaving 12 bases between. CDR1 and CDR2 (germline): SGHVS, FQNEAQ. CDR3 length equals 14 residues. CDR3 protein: CASSPRTQNTEAFF. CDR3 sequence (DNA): TGTGCCAGCAGCCCCCGGACCCAAAACACTGAAGCTTTCTTT.

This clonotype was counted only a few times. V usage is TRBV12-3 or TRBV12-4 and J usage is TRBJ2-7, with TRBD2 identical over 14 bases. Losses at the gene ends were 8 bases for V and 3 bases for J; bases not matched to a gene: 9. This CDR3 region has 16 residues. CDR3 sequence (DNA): TGTGCCAGCTCCGGACTAGCGGGAGGCGGGTACTACGAGCAGTACTTC. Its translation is CASSGLAGGGYYEQYF.

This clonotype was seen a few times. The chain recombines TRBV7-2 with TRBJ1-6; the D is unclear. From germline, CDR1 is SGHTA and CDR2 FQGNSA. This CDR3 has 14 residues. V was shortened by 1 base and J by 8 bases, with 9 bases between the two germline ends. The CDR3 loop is CASSLEIRYSPLHF. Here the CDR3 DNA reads TGTGCCAGCAGCTTAGAGATCAGATATTCACCCCTCCACTTT.

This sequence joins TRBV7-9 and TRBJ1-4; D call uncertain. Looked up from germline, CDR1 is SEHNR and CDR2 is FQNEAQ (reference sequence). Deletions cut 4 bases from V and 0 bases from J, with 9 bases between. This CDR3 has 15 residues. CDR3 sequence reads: CASSSTGTTNEKLFF. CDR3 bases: TGTGCCAGCAGCTCCACCGGGACAACTAATGAAAAACTGTTTTTT.

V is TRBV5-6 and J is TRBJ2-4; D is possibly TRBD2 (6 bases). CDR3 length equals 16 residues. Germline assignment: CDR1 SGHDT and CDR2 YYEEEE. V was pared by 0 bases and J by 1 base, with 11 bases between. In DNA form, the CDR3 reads TGTGCCAGCAGCTTGGATCACCGGGGGGCCAAAAACATTCAGTACTTC. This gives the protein CASSLDHRGAKNIQYF.

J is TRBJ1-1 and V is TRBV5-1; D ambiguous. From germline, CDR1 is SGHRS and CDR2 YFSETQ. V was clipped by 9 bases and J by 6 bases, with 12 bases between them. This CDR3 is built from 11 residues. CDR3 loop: CATRTGAEAFF. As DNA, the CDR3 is TGCGCCACCCGGACGGGCGCTGAAGCTTTCTTT.

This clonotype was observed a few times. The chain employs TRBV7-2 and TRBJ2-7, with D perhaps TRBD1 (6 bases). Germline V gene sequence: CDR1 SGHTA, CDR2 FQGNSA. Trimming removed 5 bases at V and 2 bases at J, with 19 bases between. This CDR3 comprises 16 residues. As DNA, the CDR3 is TGTGCCAGCAGCCCGACCCTGGCAGGGGCGGCCTACGAGCAGTACTTC. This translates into CASSPTLAGAAYEQYF.

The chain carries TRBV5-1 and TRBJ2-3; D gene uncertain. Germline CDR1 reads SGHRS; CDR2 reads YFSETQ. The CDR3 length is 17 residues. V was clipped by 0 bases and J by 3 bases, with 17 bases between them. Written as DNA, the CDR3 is TGCGCCAGCAGCTTGGAGCCGACGGTGGTCCGGACAGATACGCAGTATTTT. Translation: CASSLEPTVVRTDTQYF. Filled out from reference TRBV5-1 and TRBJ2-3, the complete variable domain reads KAGVTQTPRYLIKTRGQQVTLSCSPISGHRSVSWYQQTPGQGLQFLFEYFSETQRNKGNFPGRFSGRQFSNSRSEMNVSTLELGDSALYLCASSLEPTVVRTDTQYFGPGTRLTVL.

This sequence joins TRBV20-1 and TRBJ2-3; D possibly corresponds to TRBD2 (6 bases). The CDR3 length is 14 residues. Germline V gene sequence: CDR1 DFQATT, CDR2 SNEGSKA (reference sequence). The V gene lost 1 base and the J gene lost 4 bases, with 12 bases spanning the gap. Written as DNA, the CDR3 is TGCAGTGCTAGAGCGGCTAGCGTAGCAGATACGCAGTATTTT. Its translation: CSARAASVADTQYF.

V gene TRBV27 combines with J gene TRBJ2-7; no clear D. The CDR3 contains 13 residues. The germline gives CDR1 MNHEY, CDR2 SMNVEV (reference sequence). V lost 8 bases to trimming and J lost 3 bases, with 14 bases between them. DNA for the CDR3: TGTGCCAGCTCTACCTCGAGGTTCTACGAGCAGTACTTC. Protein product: CASSTSRFYEQYF.

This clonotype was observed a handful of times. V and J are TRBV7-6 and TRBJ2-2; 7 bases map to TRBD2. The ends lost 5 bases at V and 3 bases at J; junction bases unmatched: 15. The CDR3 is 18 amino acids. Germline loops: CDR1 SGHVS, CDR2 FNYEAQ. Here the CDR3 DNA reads TGTGCCAGCAGCCCCTTAAGGGGTGGACTAGGCGACACCGGGGAGCTGTTTTTT. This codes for CASSPLRGGLGDTGELFF.

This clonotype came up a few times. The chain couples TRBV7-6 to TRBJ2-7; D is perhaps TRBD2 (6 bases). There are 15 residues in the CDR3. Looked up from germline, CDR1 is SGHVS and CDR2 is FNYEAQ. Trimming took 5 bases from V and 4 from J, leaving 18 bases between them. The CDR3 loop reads CASSPYSGGNYEQYF. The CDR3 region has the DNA TGTGCCAGCAGCCCTTATAGTGGCGGGAATTACGAGCAGTACTTC.